A selection of T cell receptor beta chains follows, all from one sample in a study of T cells after posttransplantation cyclophosphamide. The data were produced by immunoSEQ multiplex PCR, yet TCRdb's version contains in-frame clones alone and is incomplete. The sample has 15,000 to 20,000 clones, around 80% seen once; the top ten hold around 2.8%. This specimen was PBMCs, taken approximately 64 weeks after allogeneic stem cell transplant with calcineurin inhibitor and methotrexate. These receptors were taken from a male patient between 25 and 39 years old who received an allogeneic stem cell transplant from an unrelated donor, was CMV-positive, and had acute and chronic GVHD. Some T cells may possibly be graft donor cells. Each CDR3 is given with its conserved first and last residue. The order of the fields is V gene, clone size, CDR3 protein. Clone size is not always given. Where it is, it says once, few, many or a class for expanded clones.

>TRBV7-9|.
CASSLGAGNSYNEQFF
>TRBV7-9|.
CASSLRQGARSPLHF
>TRBV7-9|once
CASSGGTSGRSSYEQYF
>TRBV11-2|once
CASSSLQVTGETQYF
>TRBV30|.
CAWGPDRLQETQYF
>TRBV7-9|.
CASSLNWPEVKLFF
>TRBV7-9|.
CASSSQGAYNYGYTF
>TRBV4-3|.
CASSQASAGTGIGYTF
>TRBV9|few
CASSGDSTTDTQYF
>TRBV15|.
CATSRVLQAPNYGYTF
>TRBV25-1|.
CASSEPTSGGVQETQYF
>TRBV6-6|few
CASSRQGEIAGNTIYF
>TRBV9|.
CARGVGEGWVYGYTF
>TRBV7-4|.
CASSPTGMNSPLHF
>TRBV5-6|.
CASRSLAGGEGQYF
>TRBV28|.
CASSLWVAGFFNEQFF